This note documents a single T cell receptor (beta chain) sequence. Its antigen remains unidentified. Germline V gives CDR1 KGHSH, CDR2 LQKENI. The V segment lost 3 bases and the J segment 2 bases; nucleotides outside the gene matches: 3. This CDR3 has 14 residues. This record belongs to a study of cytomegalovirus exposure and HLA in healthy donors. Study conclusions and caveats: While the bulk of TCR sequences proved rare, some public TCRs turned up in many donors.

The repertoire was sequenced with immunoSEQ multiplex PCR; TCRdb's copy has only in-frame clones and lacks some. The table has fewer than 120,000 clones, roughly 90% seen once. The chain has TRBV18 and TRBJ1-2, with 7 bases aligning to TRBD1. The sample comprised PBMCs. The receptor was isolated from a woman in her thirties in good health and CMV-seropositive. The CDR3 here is CASSPLGQNYGYTF. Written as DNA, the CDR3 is TGTGCCAGCTCACCCCTGGGACAGAACTATGGCTACACCTTC.